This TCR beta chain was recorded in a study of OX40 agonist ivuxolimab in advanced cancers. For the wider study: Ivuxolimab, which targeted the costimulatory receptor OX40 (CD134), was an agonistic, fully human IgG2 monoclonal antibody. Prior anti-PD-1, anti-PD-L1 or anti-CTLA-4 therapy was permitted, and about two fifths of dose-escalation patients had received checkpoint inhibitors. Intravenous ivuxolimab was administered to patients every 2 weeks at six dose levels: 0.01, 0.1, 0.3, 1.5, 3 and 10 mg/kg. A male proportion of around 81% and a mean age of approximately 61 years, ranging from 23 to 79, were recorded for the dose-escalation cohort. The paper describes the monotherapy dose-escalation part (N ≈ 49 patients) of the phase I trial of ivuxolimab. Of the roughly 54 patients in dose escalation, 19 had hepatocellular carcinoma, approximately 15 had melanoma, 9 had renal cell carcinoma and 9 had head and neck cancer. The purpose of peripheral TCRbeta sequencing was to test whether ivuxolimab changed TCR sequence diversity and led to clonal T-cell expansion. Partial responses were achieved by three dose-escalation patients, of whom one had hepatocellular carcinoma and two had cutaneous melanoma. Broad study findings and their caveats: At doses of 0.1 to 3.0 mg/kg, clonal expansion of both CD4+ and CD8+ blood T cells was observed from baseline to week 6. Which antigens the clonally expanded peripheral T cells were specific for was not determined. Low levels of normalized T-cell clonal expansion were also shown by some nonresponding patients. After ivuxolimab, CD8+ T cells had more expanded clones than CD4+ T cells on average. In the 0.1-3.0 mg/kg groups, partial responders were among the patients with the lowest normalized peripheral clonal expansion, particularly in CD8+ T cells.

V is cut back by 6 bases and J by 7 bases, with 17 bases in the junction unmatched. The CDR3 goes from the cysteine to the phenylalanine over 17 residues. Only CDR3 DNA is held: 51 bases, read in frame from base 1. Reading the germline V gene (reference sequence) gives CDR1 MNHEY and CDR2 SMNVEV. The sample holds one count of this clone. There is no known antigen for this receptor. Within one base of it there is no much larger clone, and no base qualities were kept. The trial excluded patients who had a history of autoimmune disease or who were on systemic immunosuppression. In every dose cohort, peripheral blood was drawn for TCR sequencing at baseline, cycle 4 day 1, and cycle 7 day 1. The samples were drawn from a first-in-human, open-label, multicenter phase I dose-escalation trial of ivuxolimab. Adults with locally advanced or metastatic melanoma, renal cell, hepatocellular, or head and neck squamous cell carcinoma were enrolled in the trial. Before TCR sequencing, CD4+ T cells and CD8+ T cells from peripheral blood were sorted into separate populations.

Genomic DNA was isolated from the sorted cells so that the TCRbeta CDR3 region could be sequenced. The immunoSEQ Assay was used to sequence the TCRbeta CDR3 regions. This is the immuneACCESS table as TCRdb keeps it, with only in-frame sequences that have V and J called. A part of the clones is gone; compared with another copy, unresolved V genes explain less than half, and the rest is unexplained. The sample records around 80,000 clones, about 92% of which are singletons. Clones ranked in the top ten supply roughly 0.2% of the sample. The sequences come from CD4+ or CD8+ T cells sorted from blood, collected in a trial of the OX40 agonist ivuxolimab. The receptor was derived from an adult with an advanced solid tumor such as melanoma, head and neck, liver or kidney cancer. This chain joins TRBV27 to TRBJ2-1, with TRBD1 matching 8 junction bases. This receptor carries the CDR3 CASSLNPRGRIINEQFF. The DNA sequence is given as TGTGCCAGCAGCCTCAACCCCAGGGGGCGCATAATTAATGAGCAGTTCTTC.